The clone carrying this TCR beta chain was seen a handful of times. Its antigen is still unknown. This entry comes from a study of beta chain features in type 1 diabetes. Study-wide results and caveats: The VDJ junctions of type 1 diabetes patients carried fewer insertions and more deletions. For Type 1 diabetes patients, all four CD4+ subsets carried TCRB CDR3s that were moderately but significantly shorter. The naive, central memory and Treg TCRB repertoires showed an apparent similarity that was greater among patients than among healthy donors.

cDNA synthesis used the whole RNA isolate, giving expressed TCRB sequences. Produced via immunoSEQ multiplex PCR; TCRdb's table is partial and in-frame only. This sample has hundreds of thousands of clones, with around an eighth found just once. Trimming stripped 1 base from V and 2 bases from J, with 13 bases between. Germline CDR1 reads GTSNPN; CDR2 reads SVGIG (reference sequence). The length of the CDR3 is 15 residues. The clonotype originates from a man aged 18-30 years with type 1 diabetes. Specimen: naive CD4+ T cells from blood. The gene calls are TRBV30 and TRBJ2-3; D may match TRBD1 or TRBD2 (6 bases each). Here the CDR3 reads CAWSAPRGDTDTQYF. DNA of the CDR3: TGTGCCTGGAGTGCCCCGAGGGGGGACACAGATACGCAGTATTTT.